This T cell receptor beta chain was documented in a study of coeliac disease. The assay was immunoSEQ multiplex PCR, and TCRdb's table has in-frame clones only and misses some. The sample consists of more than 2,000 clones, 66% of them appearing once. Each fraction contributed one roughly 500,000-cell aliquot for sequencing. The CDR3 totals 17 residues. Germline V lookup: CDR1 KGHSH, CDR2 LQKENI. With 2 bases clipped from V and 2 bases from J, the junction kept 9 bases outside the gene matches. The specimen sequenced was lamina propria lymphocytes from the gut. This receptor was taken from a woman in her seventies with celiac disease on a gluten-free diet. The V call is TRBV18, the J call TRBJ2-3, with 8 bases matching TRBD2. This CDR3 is CASSPGELAVITDTQYF. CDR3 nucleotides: TGTGCCAGCTCACCAGGAGAACTAGCGGTAATCACAGATACGCAGTATTTT.